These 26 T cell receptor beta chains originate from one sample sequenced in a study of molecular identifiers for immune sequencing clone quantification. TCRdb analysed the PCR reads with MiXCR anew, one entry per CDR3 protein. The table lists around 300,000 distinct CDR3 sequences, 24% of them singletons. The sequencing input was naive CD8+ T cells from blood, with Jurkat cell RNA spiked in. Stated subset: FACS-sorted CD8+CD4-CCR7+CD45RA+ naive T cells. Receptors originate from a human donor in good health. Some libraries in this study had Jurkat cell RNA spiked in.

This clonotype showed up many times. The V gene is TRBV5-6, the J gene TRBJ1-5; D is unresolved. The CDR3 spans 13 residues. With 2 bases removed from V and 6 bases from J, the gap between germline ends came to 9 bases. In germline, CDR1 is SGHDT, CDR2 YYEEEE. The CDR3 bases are TGTGCCAGCAGCTTATCAGGTGCTCAGCCCCAGCATTTT. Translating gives CASSLSGAQPQHF.

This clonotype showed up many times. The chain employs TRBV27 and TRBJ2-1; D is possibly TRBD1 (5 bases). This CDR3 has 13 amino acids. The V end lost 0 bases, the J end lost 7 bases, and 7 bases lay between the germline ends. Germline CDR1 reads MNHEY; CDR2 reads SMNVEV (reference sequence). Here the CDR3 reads CASSLSPGNEQFF. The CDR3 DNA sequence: TGTGCCAGCAGTTTATCCCCAGGGAATGAGCAGTTCTTC.

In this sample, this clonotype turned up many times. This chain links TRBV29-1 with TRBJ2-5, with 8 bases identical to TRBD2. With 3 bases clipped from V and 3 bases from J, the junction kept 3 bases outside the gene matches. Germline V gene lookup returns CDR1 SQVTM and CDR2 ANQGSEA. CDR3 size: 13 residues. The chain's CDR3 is CSVDGGGKETQYF. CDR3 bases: TGCAGCGTTGACGGGGGGGGCAAAGAGACCCAGTACTTC.

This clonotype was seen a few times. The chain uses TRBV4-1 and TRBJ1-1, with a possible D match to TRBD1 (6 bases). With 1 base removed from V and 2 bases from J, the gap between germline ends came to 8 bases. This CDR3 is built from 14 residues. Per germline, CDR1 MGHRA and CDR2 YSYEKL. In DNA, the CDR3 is TGCGCCAGCAGCCAAGTGACAGGCAACACTGAAGCTTTCTTT. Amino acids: CASSQVTGNTEAFF.

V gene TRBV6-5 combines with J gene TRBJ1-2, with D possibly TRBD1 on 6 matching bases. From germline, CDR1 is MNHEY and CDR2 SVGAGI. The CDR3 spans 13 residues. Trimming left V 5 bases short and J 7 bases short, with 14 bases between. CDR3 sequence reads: CASSTGLDPGYTF. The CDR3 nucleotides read TGTGCCAGCAGTACAGGGTTGGACCCTGGCTACACCTTC.

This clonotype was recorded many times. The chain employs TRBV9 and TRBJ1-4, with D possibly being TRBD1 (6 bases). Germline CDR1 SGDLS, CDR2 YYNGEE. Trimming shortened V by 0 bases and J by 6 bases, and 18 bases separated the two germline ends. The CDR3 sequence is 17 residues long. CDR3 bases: TGTGCCAGCAGCGTAGCTGTAGGTCAGGGGACCGATGAAAAACTGTTTTTT. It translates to CASSVAVGQGTDEKLFF.

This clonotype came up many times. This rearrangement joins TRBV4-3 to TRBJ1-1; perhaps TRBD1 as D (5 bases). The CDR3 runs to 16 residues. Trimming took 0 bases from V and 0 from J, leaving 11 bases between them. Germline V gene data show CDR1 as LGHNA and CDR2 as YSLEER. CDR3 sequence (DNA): TGCGCCAGCAGCCAAGAGCGAGGACAAATGAACACTGAAGCTTTCTTT. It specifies CASSQERGQMNTEAFF.

CDR3 sequence reads: CASSLTTGKETQYF. In DNA, the CDR3 is TGTGCCAGCAGCCTAACGACAGGGAAAGAGACCCAGTACTTC. The chain couples TRBV7-9 to TRBJ2-5, with TRBD1 identical over 7 bases. The V gene's germline CDR1 is SEHNR and CDR2 FQNEAQ (reference sequence). The ends lost 5 bases at V and 3 bases at J; junction bases unmatched: 6. This CDR3 is built from 14 residues.

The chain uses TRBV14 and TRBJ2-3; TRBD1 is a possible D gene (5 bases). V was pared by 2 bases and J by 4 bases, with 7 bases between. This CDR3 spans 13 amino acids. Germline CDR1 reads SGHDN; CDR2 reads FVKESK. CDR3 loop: CASSQWTPDTQYF. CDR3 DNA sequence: TGTGCCAGCAGCCAATGGACACCAGATACGCAGTATTTT.

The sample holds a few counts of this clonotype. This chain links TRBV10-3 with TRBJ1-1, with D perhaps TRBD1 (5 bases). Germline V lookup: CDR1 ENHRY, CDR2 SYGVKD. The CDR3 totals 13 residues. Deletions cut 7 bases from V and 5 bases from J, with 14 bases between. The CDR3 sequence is CAITDGGGTEAFF. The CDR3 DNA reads TGTGCCATCACGGACGGGGGTGGGACTGAAGCTTTCTTT.

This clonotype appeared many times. The CDR3 coding sequence is TGTGCCAGCAGCCTTATGAGTACTGAAGCTTTCTTT. Protein product: CASSLMSTEAFF. The chain employs TRBV7-9 and TRBJ1-1, with D unresolved. From germline, CDR1 is SEHNR and CDR2 FQNEAQ (reference sequence). This CDR3 contains 12 residues. With 5 bases removed from V and 5 bases from J, the gap between germline ends came to 9 bases.

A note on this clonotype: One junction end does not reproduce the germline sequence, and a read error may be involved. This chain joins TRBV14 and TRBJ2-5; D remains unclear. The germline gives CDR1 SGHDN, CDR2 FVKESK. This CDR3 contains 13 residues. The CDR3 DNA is TGTGCCAACAGCCAAGATTTCGGCGAGACCCAGTACTTC. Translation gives CANSQDFGETQYF.

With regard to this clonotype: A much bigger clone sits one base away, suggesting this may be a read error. CDR3 sequence (DNA): TGCAGCGTCGGGACCTTTAGCACAGATACGCTGTATTTT. It translates to CSVGTFSTDTLYF. V usage is TRBV29-1 and J usage is TRBJ2-3; D is tentatively TRBD1 or TRBD2 (5 bases each). CDR3 length: 13 amino acids. Germline V gene data show CDR1 as SQVTM and CDR2 as ANQGSEA.

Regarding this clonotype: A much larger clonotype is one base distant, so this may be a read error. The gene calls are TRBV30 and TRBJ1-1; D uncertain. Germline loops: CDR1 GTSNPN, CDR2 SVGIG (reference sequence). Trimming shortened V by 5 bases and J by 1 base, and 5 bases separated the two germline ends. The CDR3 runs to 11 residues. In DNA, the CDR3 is TGTGCCTGGGCGGAGAACACTGAAGCTTTCTTT. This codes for CAWAENTEAFF.

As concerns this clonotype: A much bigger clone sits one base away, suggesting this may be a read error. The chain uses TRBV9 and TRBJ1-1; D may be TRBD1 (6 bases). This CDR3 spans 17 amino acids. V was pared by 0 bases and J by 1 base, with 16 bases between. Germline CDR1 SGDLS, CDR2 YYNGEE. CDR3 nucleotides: TGTGCCAGCAGCGTAGACGGACAGCCTCCAACGAACACTGAAGCTTTCTTT. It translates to CASSVDGQPPTNTEAFF.

The CDR3 protein is CASSLAASADTQYF. The CDR3 nucleotides are TGTGCCAGCAGTTTAGCCGCTAGCGCAGATACGCAGTATTTT. The V and J genes are TRBV12-3 or TRBV12-4 and TRBJ2-3; maybe TRBD2 (6 bases). This CDR3 is built from 14 residues. The V end lost 0 bases, the J end lost 4 bases, and 8 bases lay between the germline ends.

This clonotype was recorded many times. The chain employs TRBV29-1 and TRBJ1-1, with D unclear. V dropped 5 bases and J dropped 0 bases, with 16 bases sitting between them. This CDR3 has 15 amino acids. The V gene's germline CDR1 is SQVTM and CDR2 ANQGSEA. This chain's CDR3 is CSVQDDTEVNTEAFF. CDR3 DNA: TGCAGCGTTCAGGATGACACAGAGGTGAACACTGAAGCTTTCTTT.

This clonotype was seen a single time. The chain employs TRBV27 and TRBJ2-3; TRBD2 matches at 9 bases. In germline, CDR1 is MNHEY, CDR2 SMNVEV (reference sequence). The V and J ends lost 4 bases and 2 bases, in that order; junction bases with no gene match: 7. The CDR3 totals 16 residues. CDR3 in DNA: TGTGCCAGCAGTTATCTGGGACTAGCTGTCACAGATACGCAGTATTTT. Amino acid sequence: CASSYLGLAVTDTQYF.

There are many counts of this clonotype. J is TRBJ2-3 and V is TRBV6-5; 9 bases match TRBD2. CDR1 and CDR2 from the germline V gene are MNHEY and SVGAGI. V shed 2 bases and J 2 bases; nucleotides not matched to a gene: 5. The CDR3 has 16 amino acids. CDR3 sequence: CASSYHGGGVTDTQYF. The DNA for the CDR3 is TGTGCCAGCAGTTACCACGGCGGGGGGGTCACAGATACGCAGTATTTT.

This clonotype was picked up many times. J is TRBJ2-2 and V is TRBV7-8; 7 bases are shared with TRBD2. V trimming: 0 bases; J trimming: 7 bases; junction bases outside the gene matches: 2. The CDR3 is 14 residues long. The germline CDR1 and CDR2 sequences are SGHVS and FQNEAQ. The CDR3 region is CASSLAGRVGELFF. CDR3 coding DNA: TGTGCCAGCAGCTTAGCAGGGAGGGTCGGGGAGCTGTTTTTT.

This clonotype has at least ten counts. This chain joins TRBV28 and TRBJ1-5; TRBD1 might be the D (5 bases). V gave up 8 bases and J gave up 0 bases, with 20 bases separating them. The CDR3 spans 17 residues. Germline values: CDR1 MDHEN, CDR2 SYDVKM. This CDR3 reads CASHPDGGGGSNQPQHF. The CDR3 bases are TGTGCCAGCCACCCCGACGGGGGTGGCGGTAGCAATCAGCCCCAGCATTTT.

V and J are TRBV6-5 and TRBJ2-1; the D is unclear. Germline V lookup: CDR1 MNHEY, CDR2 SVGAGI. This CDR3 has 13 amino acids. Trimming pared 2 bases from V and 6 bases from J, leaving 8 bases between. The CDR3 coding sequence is TGTGCCAGCAGTTACGATGGCGTCAATGAGCAGTTCTTC. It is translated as CASSYDGVNEQFF.

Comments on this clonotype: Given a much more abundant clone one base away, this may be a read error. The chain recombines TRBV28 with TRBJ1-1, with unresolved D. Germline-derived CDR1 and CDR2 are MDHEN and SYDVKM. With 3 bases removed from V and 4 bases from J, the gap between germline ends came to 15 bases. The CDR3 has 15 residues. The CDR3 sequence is CASSFPGPLITEAFF. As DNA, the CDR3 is TGTGCCAGCAGTTTCCCAGGTCCCTTGATCACTGAAGCTTTCTTT.

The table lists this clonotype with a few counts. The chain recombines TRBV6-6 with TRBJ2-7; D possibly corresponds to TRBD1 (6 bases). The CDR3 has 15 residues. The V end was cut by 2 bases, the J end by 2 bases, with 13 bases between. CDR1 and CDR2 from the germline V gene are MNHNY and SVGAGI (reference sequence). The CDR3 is CASSYPDRTTYEQYF. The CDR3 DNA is TGTGCCAGCAGTTACCCTGACAGGACCACCTACGAGCAGTACTTC.

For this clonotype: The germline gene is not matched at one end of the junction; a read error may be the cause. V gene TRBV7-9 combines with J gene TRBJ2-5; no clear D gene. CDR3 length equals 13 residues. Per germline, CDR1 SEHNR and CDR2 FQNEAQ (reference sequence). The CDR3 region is CASNFMAQGTQYF. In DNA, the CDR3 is TGTGCCAGCAACTTCATGGCCCAAGGGACCCAGTACTTC.

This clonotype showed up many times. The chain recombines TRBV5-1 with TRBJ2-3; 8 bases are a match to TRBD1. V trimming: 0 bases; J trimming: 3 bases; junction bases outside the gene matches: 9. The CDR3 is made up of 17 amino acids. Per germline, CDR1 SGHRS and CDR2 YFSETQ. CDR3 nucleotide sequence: TGCGCCAGCAGCTTGGCCGCGGCGACAGGGGAAACAGATACGCAGTATTTT. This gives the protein CASSLAAATGETDTQYF.